A single sample is the source of the 21 T cell receptor beta chains below, sequenced in a study of blood T cell repertoires in COVID-19. The method was immunoSEQ multiplex PCR; TCRdb's version includes in-frame clones alone and lacks a portion of them. The sample gives hundreds of thousands of clones, roughly four fifths of which show up once; about 4.5% is in the top ten. Sequenced: peripheral blood. These receptors originate from a woman in her 70s with acute or convalescent COVID-19.

This clone was seen only a few times. The chain links TRBV3-1 (or the pseudogene TRBV3-2) to TRBJ2-7, with 8 bases lining up with TRBD1. The CDR3 totals 13 residues. V lost 3 bases to trimming and J lost 5 bases; unmatched junction nucleotides: 3. Germline CDR1 LGHDT, CDR2 YNNKEL (reference sequence). The CDR3 loop reads CASSQGQVHEQYF. CDR3 DNA sequence: TGTGCCAGCAGCCAGGGACAGGTCCACGAGCAGTACTTC.

The chain is built from TRBV28 and TRBJ1-2, with 9 bases identical to TRBD1. The CDR3 extends over 13 amino acids. V dropped 6 bases and J dropped 7; count of bases not matched to a gene: 6. Germline lookup yields CDR1 MDHEN and CDR2 SYDVKM. CDR3 nucleotides: TGTGCCAGCAGGAATACAGGGGGCGGTGGCTACACCTTC. Amino acid sequence: CASRNTGGGGYTF.

As regards this clone: Sequence at one end of the junction differs from germline and may be a read error. CDR3 sequence reads: CASSKGRLSSGNTMYF. CDR3 nucleotide sequence: TGTGCCAGCTCAAAAGGCAGGCTATCCTCTGGAAACACCATGTATTTT. The chain has TRBV18 and TRBJ1-3; D gene uncertain. This CDR3 contains 16 residues. Germline V CDR1 and CDR2: KGHSH, LQKENI.

V and J are TRBV9 and TRBJ1-1; D call uncertain. Trimming left V 0 bases short and J 5 bases short, with 14 bases between. Germline CDR1 reads SGDLS; CDR2 reads YYNGEE. The CDR3 is made up of 15 amino acids. CDR3 amino acids: CASSVALGAGTEAFF. In DNA form, the CDR3 reads TGTGCCAGCAGCGTAGCCCTAGGCGCGGGGACTGAAGCTTTCTTT.

This chain connects TRBV5-1 to TRBJ1-1; tentative D call: TRBD1 (6 bases). V was shortened by 6 bases and J by 7 bases, with 16 bases between the two germline ends. The germline V gene encodes CDR1 SGHRS and CDR2 YFSETQ. The CDR3 has 13 residues. The CDR3 DNA reads as TGCGCCAGCAACCCCCAGGGGACCGGTGAAGCTTTCTTT. It yields the protein CASNPQGTGEAFF.

The chain combines TRBV5-1 with TRBJ2-3, with a possible D match to TRBD1 (5 bases). The CDR3 sequence is 15 residues long. Germline CDR1 and CDR2: SGHRS and YFSETQ. V was pared by 3 bases and J by 1 base, with 12 bases between. In DNA, the CDR3 is TGCGCCAGCAGCTCAGGGAATGCCGGCACAGATACGCAGTATTTT. Its translation: CASSSGNAGTDTQYF.

This chain links TRBV6-2 or TRBV6-3 with TRBJ2-2; 11 positions agree with TRBD2. The CDR3 spans 15 residues. Germline loops: CDR1 MNHEY, CDR2 SVGEGT. Losses at the gene ends were 6 bases for V and 5 bases for J; bases not matched to a gene: 5. For the CDR3, the DNA is TGTGCCAGCAGCCCCAGACTAGCGGGAACCGGGGAGCTGTTTTTT. Translated: CASSPRLAGTGELFF.

The CDR3 bases are TGTGCCAGCAGCTTAGAAGCAGGGAATTCACCCCTCCACTTT. Protein sequence: CASSLEAGNSPLHF. The V gene is TRBV7-9, the J gene TRBJ1-6; D might be TRBD1 (5 bases). V lost 1 base to trimming and J lost 7 bases, with 8 bases between them. There are 14 residues in the CDR3. The germline CDR1 and CDR2 sequences are SEHNR and FQNEAQ (reference sequence). The variable domain in full, completed from reference TRBV7-9 and TRBJ1-6, reads DTGVSQNPRHKITKRGQNVTFRCDPISEHNRLYWYRQTLGQGPEFLTYFQNEAQLEKSRLLSDRFSAERPKGSFSTLEIQRTEQGDSAMYLCASSLEAGNSPLHFGNGTRLTVT.

The V call is TRBV5-6, the J call TRBJ2-2, with 7 nucleotides matching TRBD1. CDR1 is SGHDT and CDR2 is YYEEEE in the germline V gene. Germline trimming cut 3 bases from V and 4 bases from J; bases unmatched to any gene: 9. The CDR3 has 16 amino acids. The chain's CDR3 is CASSWTTGRVTGELFF. CDR3 coding DNA: TGTGCCAGCAGCTGGACGACAGGGCGGGTCACCGGGGAGCTGTTTTTT.

This clone was recorded once. This chain uses TRBV6-5 with TRBJ1-1; D is unclear. CDR1 is MNHEY, CDR2 SVGAGI, per germline. The CDR3 runs to 13 residues. The V end lost 8 bases, the J end lost 0 bases, and 10 bases lay between the germline ends. CDR3 residues: CASFQIMNTEAFF. The DNA for the CDR3 is TGTGCCAGCTTCCAGATAATGAACACTGAAGCTTTCTTT.

This rearrangement joins TRBV28 to TRBJ1-1; 7 bases are shared with TRBD1. The V and J ends lost 8 bases and 4 bases, in that order; junction bases with no gene match: 4. This CDR3 has 12 residues. The V gene's germline CDR1 is MDHEN and CDR2 SYDVKM. The CDR3 sequence: CASSKGATEAFF. In DNA form, the CDR3 reads TGTGCCAGCTCGAAGGGGGCCACTGAAGCTTTCTTT.

This chain links TRBV20-1 with TRBJ1-2; no clear D. The CDR3 covers 11 residues. The V end was cut by 6 bases, the J end by 6 bases, with 11 bases between. Germline V gene lookup returns CDR1 DFQATT and CDR2 SNEGSKA (reference sequence). This CDR3 is CSAPDTNGYTF. The DNA of the CDR3 is TGCAGTGCCCCAGACACCAATGGCTACACCTTC.

The gene calls are TRBV5-5 and TRBJ2-3, with 9 bases that match TRBD2. The germline V gene encodes CDR1 SGHKS and CDR2 YYEKEE (reference sequence). Trimming removed 4 bases from V and 4 bases from J; junction bases left unmatched: 10. The CDR3 length is 16 residues. The DNA for the CDR3 is TGTGCCAGCAGCCAACGGACTAGCGCTCCCCCAGATACGCAGTATTTT. Translating it yields CASSQRTSAPPDTQYF.

CDR3 sequence reads: CASSAFTGTGAYEQYF. The DNA for the CDR3 is TGTGCCAGCAGCGCCTTCACCGGGACAGGGGCCTACGAGCAGTACTTC. The chain couples TRBV9 to TRBJ2-7, with 10 bases lining up with TRBD1. Germline-derived CDR1 and CDR2 are SGDLS and YYNGEE. V gave up 3 bases and J gave up 2 bases; unmatched junction bases: 8. This CDR3 has 16 amino acids.

CDR3 amino acids: CASSKRGSSYEQYF. Written as DNA, the CDR3 is TGTGCCAGCAGTAAGCGGGGGAGCTCCTACGAGCAGTACTTC. The chain carries TRBV27 and TRBJ2-7, with 8 bases aligning to TRBD2. Per germline, CDR1 MNHEY and CDR2 SMNVEV (reference sequence). The J segment lost 0 bases and the V segment lost 5 bases, leaving 3 bases of the junction unmatched. The CDR3 consists of 14 residues.

V and J are TRBV4-3 and TRBJ2-2, with 13 bases that match TRBD2. This CDR3 contains 17 residues. The ends lost 2 bases at V and 3 bases at J; junction bases unmatched: 3. The germline gives CDR1 LGHNA, CDR2 YSLEER. CDR3 nucleotide sequence: TGCGCCAGCAGCCAAAGGACTAGCGGGGGATACACCGGGGAGCTGTTTTTT. This translates into CASSQRTSGGYTGELFF.

The CDR3 DNA is TGTGCCAGCAGCTTGACTGAGAGCTCCTACGAGCAGTACTTC. This encodes CASSLTESSYEQYF. The rearrangement links TRBV5-5 to TRBJ2-7; D remains ambiguous. The CDR3 runs to 14 residues. The germline V gene has CDR1 SGHKS and CDR2 YYEKEE (reference sequence). Trimming removed 1 base from V and 0 bases from J, with 8 bases in between.

Points on this clone: A junction end diverges from the germline sequence, so it may reflect a read error. The chain has TRBV19 and TRBJ2-3, with 8 bases aligning to TRBD1. The CDR3 contains 13 residues. Germline values: CDR1 LNHDA, CDR2 SQIVND (reference sequence). The CDR3 here is CATNPGGTDTQYF. CDR3 sequence (DNA): TGTGCCACCAATCCAGGGGGCACCGATACGCAGTATTTT.

The CDR3, as DNA: TGCGCCAGCAGCCTAGGACAGGGCGGGGATACGCAGTATTTT. Protein product: CASSLGQGGDTQYF. The chain links TRBV5-1 to TRBJ2-3; 8 nucleotides match TRBD1. The CDR3 is 14 amino acids. CDR1 SGHRS and CDR2 YFSETQ come from the germline V gene. V shed 4 bases, J shed 6 bases, and the junction held 7 bases outside the gene matches.

This chain joins TRBV7-2 and TRBJ1-2, with D tentatively TRBD1 (5 bases). This CDR3 region has 13 residues. CDR1 and CDR2 (germline): SGHTA, FQGNSA. V was trimmed by 2 bases and J by 4 bases, leaving 8 bases between them. CDR3 region: CASSLRGIYGYTF. DNA of the CDR3: TGTGCCAGCAGCTTAAGGGGCATCTATGGCTACACCTTC.

The sample holds one count of this clone. DNA of the CDR3: TGTGCCAGCAGCTTGACAGTCTATAATTCACCCCTCCACTTT. Translated: CASSLTVYNSPLHF. The chain links TRBV7-2 to TRBJ1-6; tentative D call: TRBD1 (5 bases). V shed 3 bases and J shed 3 bases, with 6 bases lying between them. This CDR3 comprises 14 residues. From germline, CDR1 is SGHTA and CDR2 FQGNSA.